This T cell receptor (beta chain) comes out of a study of OX40 agonist ivuxolimab in advanced cancers. Notes on the study in general: The investigators did not determine what antigen specificity the expanded peripheral T cells had. The 0.1-3.0 mg/kg partial responders had among the lowest clonal expansion.

Patients were ruled out by autoimmune disease history or systemic immunosuppression. Generated by immunoSEQ multiplex PCR, the TCRdb table keeps only in-frame clones and is missing some. The sample holds fewer than 100,000 clones, around nine tenths seen once. As for this clone: Its antigen is as yet unknown.

This receptor was taken from an adult with an advanced solid tumor such as melanoma, head and neck, liver or kidney cancer. The sequenced sample was CD4+ or CD8+ T cells sorted from blood, obtained in a trial of the OX40 agonist ivuxolimab.

The CDR3 here is CASSVTYEQYF. In DNA form, the CDR3 reads TGTGCCAGCAGTGTAACCTACGAGCAGTACTTC. V and J are TRBV2 and TRBJ2-7, with D unresolved. CDR3 length equals 11 residues. Germline lookup yields CDR1 SNHLY and CDR2 FYNNEI. Deletions cut 4 bases from V and 2 bases from J, with 3 bases between.